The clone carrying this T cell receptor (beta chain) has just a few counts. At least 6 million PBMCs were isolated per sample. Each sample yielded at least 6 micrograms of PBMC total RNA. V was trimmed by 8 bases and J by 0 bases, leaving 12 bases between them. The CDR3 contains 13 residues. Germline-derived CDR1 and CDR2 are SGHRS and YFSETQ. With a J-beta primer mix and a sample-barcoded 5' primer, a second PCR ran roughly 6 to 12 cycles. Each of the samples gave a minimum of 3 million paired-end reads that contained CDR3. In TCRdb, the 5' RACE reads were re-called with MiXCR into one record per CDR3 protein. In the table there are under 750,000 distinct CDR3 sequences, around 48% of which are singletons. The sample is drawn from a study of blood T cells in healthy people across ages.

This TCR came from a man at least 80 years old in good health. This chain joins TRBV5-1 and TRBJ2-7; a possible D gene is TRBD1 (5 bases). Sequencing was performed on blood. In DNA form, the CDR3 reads TGCGCCAGGATGACAGCTCACTCCTACGAGCAGTACTTC. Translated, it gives CARMTAHSYEQYF.